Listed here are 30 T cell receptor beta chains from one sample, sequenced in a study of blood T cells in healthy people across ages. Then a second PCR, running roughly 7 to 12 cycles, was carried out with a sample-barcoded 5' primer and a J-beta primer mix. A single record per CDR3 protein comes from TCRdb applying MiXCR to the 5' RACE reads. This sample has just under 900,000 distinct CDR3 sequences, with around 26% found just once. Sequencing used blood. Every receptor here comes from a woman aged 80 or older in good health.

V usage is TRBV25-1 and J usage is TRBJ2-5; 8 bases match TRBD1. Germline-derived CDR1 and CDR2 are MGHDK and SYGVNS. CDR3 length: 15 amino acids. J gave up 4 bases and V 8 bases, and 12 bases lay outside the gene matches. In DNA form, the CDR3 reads TGTGCCAGCGGACGGGACAGGAGTGTCTTAGAGACCCAGTACTTC. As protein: CASGRDRSVLETQYF.

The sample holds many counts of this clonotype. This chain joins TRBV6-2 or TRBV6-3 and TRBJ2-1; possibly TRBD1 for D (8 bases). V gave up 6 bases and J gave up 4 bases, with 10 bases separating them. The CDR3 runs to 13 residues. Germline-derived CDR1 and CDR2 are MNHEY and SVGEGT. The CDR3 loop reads CASRQGGYNEQFF. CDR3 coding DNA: TGTGCCAGCAGACAGGGGGGGTACAATGAGCAGTTCTTC.

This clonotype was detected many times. CDR3 DNA: TGTGCCAGCAGCTTAGATAGACAGGGTGGTGAGCAGTTCTTC. It specifies CASSLDRQGGEQFF. The rearrangement joins TRBV11-2 to TRBJ2-1; 7 bases agree with TRBD1. Trimming took 0 bases from V and 9 from J; bases not matched to a gene: 5. The length of the CDR3 is 14 residues. Per germline, CDR1 SGHAT and CDR2 FQNNGV.

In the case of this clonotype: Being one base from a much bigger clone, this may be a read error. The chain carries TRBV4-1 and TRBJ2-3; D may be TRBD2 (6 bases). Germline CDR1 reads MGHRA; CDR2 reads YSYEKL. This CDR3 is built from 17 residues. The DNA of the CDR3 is TGTGCCAGCGGCCAAGACTCGGGCTTAGGAGGGACAGATACGCAGTATTTT. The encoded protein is CASGQDSGLGGTDTQYF.

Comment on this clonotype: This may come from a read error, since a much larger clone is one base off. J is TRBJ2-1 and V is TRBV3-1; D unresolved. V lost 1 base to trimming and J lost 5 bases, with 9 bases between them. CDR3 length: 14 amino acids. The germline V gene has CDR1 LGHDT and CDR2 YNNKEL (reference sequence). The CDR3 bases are TGTGCCAGCAGCCAAGTCAGGAGCCACAATGAGCAGTTCTTC. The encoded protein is CASSQVRSHNEQFF.

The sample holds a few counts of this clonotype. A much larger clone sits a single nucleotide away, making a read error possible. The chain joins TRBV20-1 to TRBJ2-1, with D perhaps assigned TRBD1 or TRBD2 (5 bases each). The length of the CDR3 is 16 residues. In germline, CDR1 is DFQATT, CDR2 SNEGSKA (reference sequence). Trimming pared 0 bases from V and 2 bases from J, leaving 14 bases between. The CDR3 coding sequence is TGCAGTGCTAGAGATCTTGGGGGTCCCGCCTACAATGAGCAGTTCTTC. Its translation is CSARDLGGPAYNEQFF.

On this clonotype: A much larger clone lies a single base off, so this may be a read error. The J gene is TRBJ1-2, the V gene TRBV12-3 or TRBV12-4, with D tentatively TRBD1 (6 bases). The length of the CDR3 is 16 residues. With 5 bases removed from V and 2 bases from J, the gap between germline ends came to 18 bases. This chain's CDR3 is CASSRGKIGQNYGYTF. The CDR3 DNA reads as TGTGCCAGCAGTCGTGGCAAGATTGGACAGAACTATGGCTACACCTTC.

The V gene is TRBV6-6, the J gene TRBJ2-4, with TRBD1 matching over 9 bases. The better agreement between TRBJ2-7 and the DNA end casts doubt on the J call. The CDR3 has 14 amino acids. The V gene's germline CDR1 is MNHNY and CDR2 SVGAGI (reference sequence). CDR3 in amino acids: CASSSGQGSGEQYF. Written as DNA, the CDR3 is TGTGCCAGCAGTTCGGGACAGGGTTCGGGCGAGCAGTACTTC.

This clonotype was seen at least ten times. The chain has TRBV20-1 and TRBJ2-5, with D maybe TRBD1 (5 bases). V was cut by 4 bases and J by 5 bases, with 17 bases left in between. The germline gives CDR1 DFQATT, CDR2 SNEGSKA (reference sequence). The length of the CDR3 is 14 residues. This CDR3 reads CSATVGSGKETQYF. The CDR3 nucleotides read TGCAGTGCTACGGTCGGGTCAGGGAAGGAGACCCAGTACTTC.

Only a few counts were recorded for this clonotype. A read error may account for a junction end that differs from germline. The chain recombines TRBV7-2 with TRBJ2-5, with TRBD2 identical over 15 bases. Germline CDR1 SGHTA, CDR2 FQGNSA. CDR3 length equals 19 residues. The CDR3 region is CASGFSLGLAGGLGETQYF. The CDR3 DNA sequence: TGTGCCAGCGGCTTCTCCCTCGGACTAGCGGGGGGGCTGGGAGAGACCCAGTACTTC.

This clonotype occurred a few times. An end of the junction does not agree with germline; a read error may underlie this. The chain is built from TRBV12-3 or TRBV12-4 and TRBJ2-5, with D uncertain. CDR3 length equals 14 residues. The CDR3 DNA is TGTGCCAGCAGTTTAGCGCAGACTCAAGAGACCCGGTATTTC. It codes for CASSLAQTQETRYF.

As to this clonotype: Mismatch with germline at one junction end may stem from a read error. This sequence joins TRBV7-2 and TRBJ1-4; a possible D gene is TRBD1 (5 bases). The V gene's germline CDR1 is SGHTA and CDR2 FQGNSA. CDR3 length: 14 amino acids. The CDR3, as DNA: TGTGCCAGCAGCCTGGGACGGCGTAATGACAAACTGTTTTTT. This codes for CASSLGRRNDKLFF.

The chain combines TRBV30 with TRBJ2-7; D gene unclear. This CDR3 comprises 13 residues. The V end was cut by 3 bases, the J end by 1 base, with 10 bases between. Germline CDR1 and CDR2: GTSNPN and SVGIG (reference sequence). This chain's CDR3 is CAWSLDGSYEQYF. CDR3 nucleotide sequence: TGTGCCTGGAGCCTAGACGGTTCCTACGAGCAGTACTTC.

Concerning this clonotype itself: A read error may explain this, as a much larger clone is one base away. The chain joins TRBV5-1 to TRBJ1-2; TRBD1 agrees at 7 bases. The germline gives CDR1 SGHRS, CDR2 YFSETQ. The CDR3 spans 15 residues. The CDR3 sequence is CASSKGTVFSYGCTF. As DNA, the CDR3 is TGCGCCAGCAGCAAAGGGACAGTTTTCAGCTATGGCTGCACCTTC.

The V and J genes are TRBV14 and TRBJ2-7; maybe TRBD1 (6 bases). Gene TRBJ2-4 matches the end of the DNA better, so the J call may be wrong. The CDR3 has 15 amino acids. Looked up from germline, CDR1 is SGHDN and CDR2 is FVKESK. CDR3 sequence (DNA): TGTGCCAGCAGCGATCAGGGGTTTACCAAAAACATTCAGTACTTC. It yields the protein CASSDQGFTKNIQYF.

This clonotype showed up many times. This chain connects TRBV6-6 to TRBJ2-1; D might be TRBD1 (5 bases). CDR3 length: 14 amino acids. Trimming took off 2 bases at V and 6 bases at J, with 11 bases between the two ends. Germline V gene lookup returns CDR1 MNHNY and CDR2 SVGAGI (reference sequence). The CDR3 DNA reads TGTGCCAGCAGTTACCCCGAAGGGGTCAATGAGCAGTTCTTC. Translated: CASSYPEGVNEQFF.

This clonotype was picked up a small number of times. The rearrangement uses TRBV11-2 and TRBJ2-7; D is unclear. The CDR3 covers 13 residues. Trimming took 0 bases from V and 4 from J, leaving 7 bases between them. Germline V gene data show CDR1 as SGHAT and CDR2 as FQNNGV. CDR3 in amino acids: CASSLDVPYEQYF. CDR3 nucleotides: TGTGCCAGCAGCTTAGATGTCCCGTACGAGCAGTACTTC.

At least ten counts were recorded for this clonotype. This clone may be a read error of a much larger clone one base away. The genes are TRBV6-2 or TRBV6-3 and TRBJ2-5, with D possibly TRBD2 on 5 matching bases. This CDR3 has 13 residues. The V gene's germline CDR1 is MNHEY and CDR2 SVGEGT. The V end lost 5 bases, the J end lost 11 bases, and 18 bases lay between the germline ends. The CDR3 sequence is CASSRAPAGEQYF. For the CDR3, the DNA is TGTGCCAGCAGTCGGGCCCCGGCGGGTGAGCAGTACTTC.

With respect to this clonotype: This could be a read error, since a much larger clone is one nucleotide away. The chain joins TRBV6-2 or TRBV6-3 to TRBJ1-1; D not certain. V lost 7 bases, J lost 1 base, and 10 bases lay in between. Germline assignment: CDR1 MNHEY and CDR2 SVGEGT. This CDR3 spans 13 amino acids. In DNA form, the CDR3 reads TGTGCCAGCATGTCCGACGGGAACACTGAAGCTTTCTTT. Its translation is CASMSDGNTEAFF.

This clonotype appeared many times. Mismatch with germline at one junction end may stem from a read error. CDR3 DNA: TGTGCTAGCAGCCTCGGACTAGCGGGGGCAGAGACCCAGTACTTC. Translating it yields CASSLGLAGAETQYF. The chain carries TRBV7-7 and TRBJ2-5, with TRBD2 identical over 13 bases. The CDR3 has 15 residues. In germline, CDR1 is SSHAT, CDR2 FNYEAQ (reference sequence).

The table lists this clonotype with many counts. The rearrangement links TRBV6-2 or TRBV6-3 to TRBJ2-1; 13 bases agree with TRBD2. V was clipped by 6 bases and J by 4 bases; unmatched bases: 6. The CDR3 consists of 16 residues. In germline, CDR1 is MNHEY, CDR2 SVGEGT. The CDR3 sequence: CASRRPTSGGYNEQFF. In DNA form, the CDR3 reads TGTGCCAGCAGACGGCCGACTAGCGGGGGGTACAATGAGCAGTTCTTC.

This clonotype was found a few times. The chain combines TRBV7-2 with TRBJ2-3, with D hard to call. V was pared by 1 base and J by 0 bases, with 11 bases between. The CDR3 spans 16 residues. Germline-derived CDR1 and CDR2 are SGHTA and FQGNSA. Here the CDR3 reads CASSLVAGSSTDTQYF. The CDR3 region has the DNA TGTGCCAGCAGCTTAGTAGCCGGGTCTAGCACAGATACGCAGTATTTT. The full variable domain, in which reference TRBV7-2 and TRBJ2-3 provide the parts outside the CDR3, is GAGVSQSPSNKVTEKGKDVELRCDPISGHTALYWYRQSLGQGLEFLIYFQGNSAPDKSGLPSDRFSAERTGGSVSTLTIQRTQQEDSAVYLCASSLVAGSSTDTQYFGPGTRLTVL.

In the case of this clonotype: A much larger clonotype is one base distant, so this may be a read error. In DNA, the CDR3 is TGCGCCAGCAGCTCTTTGATAGGTTGGGATGGCTACACCTTC. Translation gives CASSSLIGWDGYTF. The rearrangement joins TRBV5-1 to TRBJ1-2; D gene unclear. Germline V lookup: CDR1 SGHRS, CDR2 YFSETQ. Trimming removed 3 bases at V and 6 bases at J, with 15 bases between. The CDR3 runs 14 residues.

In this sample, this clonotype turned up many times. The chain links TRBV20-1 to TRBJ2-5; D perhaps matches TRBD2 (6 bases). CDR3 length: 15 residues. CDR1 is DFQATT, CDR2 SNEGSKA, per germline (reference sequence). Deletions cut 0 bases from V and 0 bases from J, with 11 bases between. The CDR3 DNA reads TGCAGTGCTAGAGAAGGAGGGAGGAACCAAGAGACCCAGTACTTC. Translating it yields CSAREGGRNQETQYF.

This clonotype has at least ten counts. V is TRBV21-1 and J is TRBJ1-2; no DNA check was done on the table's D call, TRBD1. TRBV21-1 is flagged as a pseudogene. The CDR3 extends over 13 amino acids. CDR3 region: CASRPRLRYGYTF. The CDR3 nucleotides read TGTGCCAGCCGTCCCCGCCTTCGTTATGGCTACACCTTC.

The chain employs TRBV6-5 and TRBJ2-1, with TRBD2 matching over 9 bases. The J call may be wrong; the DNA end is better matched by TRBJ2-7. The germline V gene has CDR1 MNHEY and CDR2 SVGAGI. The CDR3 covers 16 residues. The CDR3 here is CASSYSSSGGYNEQYF. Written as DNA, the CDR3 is TGTGCCAGCAGTTACTCGAGTAGCGGGGGTTACAATGAGCAGTACTTC.

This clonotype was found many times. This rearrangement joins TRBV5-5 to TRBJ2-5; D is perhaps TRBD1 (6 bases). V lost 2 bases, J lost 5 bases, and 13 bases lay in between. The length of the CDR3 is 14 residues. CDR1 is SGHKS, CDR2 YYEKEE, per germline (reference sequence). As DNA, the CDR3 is TGTGCCAGCAGCTTCTCAGGGGTTGGGGAGACCCAGTACTTC. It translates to CASSFSGVGETQYF.

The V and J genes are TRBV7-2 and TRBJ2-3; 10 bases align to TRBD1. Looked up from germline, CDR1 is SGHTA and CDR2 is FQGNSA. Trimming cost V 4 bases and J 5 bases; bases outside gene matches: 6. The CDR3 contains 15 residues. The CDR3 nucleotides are TGTGCCAGCAGCTCCGGACAGGGGGAAGGAGATACGCAGTATTTT. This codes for CASSSGQGEGDTQYF.

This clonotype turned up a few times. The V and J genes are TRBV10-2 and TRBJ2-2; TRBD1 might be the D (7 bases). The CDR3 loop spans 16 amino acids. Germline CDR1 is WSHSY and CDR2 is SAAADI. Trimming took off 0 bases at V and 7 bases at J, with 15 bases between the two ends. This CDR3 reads CASSESAEGAGGELFF. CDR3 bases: TGCGCCAGCAGTGAGTCGGCGGAGGGGGCTGGCGGGGAGCTGTTTTTT.

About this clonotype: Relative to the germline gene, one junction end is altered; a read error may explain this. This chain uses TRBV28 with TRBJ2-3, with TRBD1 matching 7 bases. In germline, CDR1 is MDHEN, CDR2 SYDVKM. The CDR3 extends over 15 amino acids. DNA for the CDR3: TGTGCCAGCAGGTACAGGGGTAGGGGTACAGGTACGCAGTATTTT. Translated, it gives CASRYRGRGTGTQYF.